Listed below are T cell receptor beta chains from one sample, sequenced in a study of blood T cell repertoires in COVID-19. Sequenced by immunoSEQ multiplex PCR; TCRdb stores in-frame clones only, minus some. This sample yields 300,000 or so clones, of which more than 85% are seen a single time; over 0.8% belongs to the top ten. Sequenced sample: PBMCs or T cells enriched from blood (not recorded which). These TCRs come from a woman younger than 45 who had recovered from COVID-19. Both conserved end residues are part of each CDR3. The D gene is left open where the match is weak. Some rows mark clone size as missing; the rest say once, few, many or name a class of expanded clone.

clone_size | d_call | j_call | v_call | cdr3_nt | cdr3_aa
NA | TRBD2 | TRBJ2-5 | TRBV25-1 | TGTGCCAGCAGTGGAAGGGGCGGGGGGCCTCAAGAGACCCAGTACTTC | CASSGRGGGPQETQYF
NA | NA | TRBJ1-6 | TRBV6-6 | TGTGCCAGCAGTCCCAGGATCGGACAGCAGGGTGGTTCACCCCTCCACTTT | CASSPRIGQQGGSPLHF
NA | TRBD1 | TRBJ2-7 | TRBV28 | TGTGCCAGCAGTTTCTCTACAGGGGGAACCTACGAGCAGTACTTC | CASSFSTGGTYEQYF
NA | TRBD1 | TRBJ1-1 | TRBV27 | TGTGCCAGCAAGACAGGGGTTACTGAAGCTTTCTTT | CASKTGVTEAFF
NA | TRBD2 | TRBJ2-4 | TRBV7-9 | TGTGCCGCGGAGGGAGGGAGATGGTCCAAAAACATTCAGTACTTC | CAAEGGRWSKNIQYF
once | TRBD2 | TRBJ2-2 | TRBV7-6 | TGTGCCAGCAGCTTAGTCCATGTAGCGGGGGCCAACACCGGGGAGCTGTTTTTT | CASSLVHVAGANTGELFF
once | TRBD2 | TRBJ2-5 | TRBV28 | TGTGCCAGCAGAAAGAGCGGGGGGGCGCCAGAGACCCAGTACTTC | CASRKSGGAPETQYF
NA | TRBD2 | TRBJ2-5 | TRBV5-1 | TGCGCCAGCAGCTTGGGCCTAGCGGGCTCGGGGACCCAGTACTTC | CASSLGLAGSGTQYF
NA | NA | TRBJ1-6 | TRBV30 | TGTGCCTGGAGTGGAGGGTTAGGTTCACCCCTCCACTTT | CAWSGGLGSPLHF
NA | TRBD1 | TRBJ1-2 | TRBV5-4 | TGTGCCAGCAGCTTAGCCGGGACAGGGGGTTATGGCTACACCTTC | CASSLAGTGGYGYTF
NA | TRBD1 | TRBJ1-4 | TRBV30 | TGTGCCTGGAGGGTGGACAGGGGAAATGAAAAACTGTTTTTT | CAWRVDRGNEKLFF
NA | NA | TRBJ2-7 | TRBV4-3 | TGCGCCAGCAGCCAAGGTCCCGGGGGACTCTACGAGCAGTACTTC | CASSQGPGGLYEQYF
NA | NA | TRBJ2-3 | TRBV28 | TGTGCCAGCAGCAACACAGATACGCAGTATTTT | CASSNTDTQYF
NA | TRBD1 | TRBJ2-3 | TRBV9 | TGTGCCAGCAGCGTATTAACAGGGGCCACAGATACGCAGTATTTT | CASSVLTGATDTQYF
NA | TRBD2 | TRBJ2-3 | TRBV14 | TGTGCCAGCAGCCAAGGGACGCGGGGGAACACAGATACGCAGTATTTT | CASSQGTRGNTDTQYF
once | NA | TRBJ2-3 | TRBV24-1 | TGTGCCACCAGTGACCGGGTCGCGGATACGCAGTATTTT | CATSDRVADTQYF
NA | NA | TRBJ2-7 | TRBV4-1 | TGCGCCAGCAGCCAATCCCCGGGGGACGTCGACGAGCAGTACTTC | CASSQSPGDVDEQYF
NA | TRBD1 | TRBJ1-4 | TRBV18 | TGTGCCAGCTCTCCGCCGGGACAGTTGGGCCCAGTTGGCGAAAAACTGTTTTTT | CASSPPGQLGPVGEKLFF
NA | TRBD1 | TRBJ1-1 | TRBV4-3 | TGCGCCAGCAGCCTTGAGGGACAGCGAACTGAAGCTTTCTTT | CASSLEGQRTEAFF
NA | NA | TRBJ2-7 | TRBV7-2 | TGTGCCAGCAGCCCTACTATGAGCTCCTACGAGCAGTACTTC | CASSPTMSSYEQYF
NA | TRBD2 | TRBJ2-3 | TRBV2 | TGTGCCAGCACGGGGGGACTACACGAAGCAGATACGCAGTATTTT | CASTGGLHEADTQYF
NA | NA | TRBJ1-2 | TRBV18 | TGTGCCAGCTCAGAGACAGCAGAAACTTCTAACTATGGCTACACCTTC | CASSETAETSNYGYTF
NA | TRBD1 | TRBJ2-5 | TRBV28 | TGTGCCAGCAGCTACCAACAGGGGGCCTTGTACCAAGAGACCCAGTACTTC | CASSYQQGALYQETQYF
NA | NA | TRBJ1-2 | TRBV5-4 | TGTGCCAGCAGCCCCGGTGGTACGGAGAAATATGGCTACACCTTC | CASSPGGTEKYGYTF
few | TRBD1 | TRBJ1-3 | TRBV11-2 | TGTGCCAGCAGCTCGCTCAGGGGGCTGAGAAACACCATATATTTT | CASSSLRGLRNTIYF
NA | TRBD1 | TRBJ2-7 | TRBV5-1 | TGCGCCAGCAGCAACGTTAGACAGGGGGCCGCCTACGAGCAGTACTTC | CASSNVRQGAAYEQYF
NA | NA | TRBJ2-2 | TRBV5-1 | TGCGCCAGCAGCTTGAATTCGGCAGGTGGCACCGGGGAGCTGTTTTTT | CASSLNSAGGTGELFF
NA | NA | TRBJ1-2 | TRBV19 | TGTGCCAGTAGTATCCCCCGAGGCACTGGCTATGGCTACACCTTC | CASSIPRGTGYGYTF
NA | TRBD1 | TRBJ1-5 | TRBV15 | TGTGCCACCAGCGCAACAGGGGGAGGTCAGCCCCAGCATTTT | CATSATGGGQPQHF
NA | NA | TRBJ2-7 | TRBV3-1/TRBV3-2 | TGTGCCAGCAGCCAAGCCATTGGAGGGGCCCCATCCTACGAGCAGTACTTC | CASSQAIGGAPSYEQYF
few | TRBD2 | TRBJ2-5 | TRBV11-2 | TGTGCCAGCAGCTTAGGCGGGGGATGGGAGACCCAGTACTTC | CASSLGGGWETQYF
NA | TRBD1 | TRBJ2-3 | TRBV7-9 | TGTGCCAGCAGCGATTTGGGACAGAGCACAGATACGCAGTATTTT | CASSDLGQSTDTQYF
NA | TRBD1 | TRBJ1-3 | TRBV30 | TGTGCCTGGGTCCTCCCTTGGACAGGGTCCAGTGGAAACACCATATATTTT | CAWVLPWTGSSGNTIYF
NA | NA | TRBJ1-2 | TRBV6-5 | TGTGCCAGCACCCCCGGGAGGGACGGCCTGAATGGCTACACCTTC | CASTPGRDGLNGYTF
NA | NA | TRBJ1-4 | TRBV5-1 | TGCGCCAGCAGCTTGCAAACAGGGAACATAGGTGAAAAACTGTTTTTT | CASSLQTGNIGEKLFF
NA | NA | TRBJ1-1 | TRBV28 | TGTGCCAGCAGTTTCAGGGCTCTGAACACTGAAGCTTTCTTT | CASSFRALNTEAFF
NA | NA | TRBJ1-1 | TRBV14 | TGTGCCAGCAGCCCCGTGAACGGGGGGCACACTGAAGCTTTCTTT | CASSPVNGGHTEAFF
NA | NA | TRBJ2-1 | TRBV19 | TGTGCCAGTAGTCTTAGCGGAAACAACTACAATGAGCAGTTCTTC | CASSLSGNNYNEQFF
NA | TRBD1 | TRBJ1-1 | TRBV6-2/TRBV6-3 | TGTGCCAGCAGTTATCACCGGGACAGCCTGAACACTGAAGCTTTCTTT | CASSYHRDSLNTEAFF
few | NA | TRBJ1-6 | TRBV2 | TGTGCCAGCAGACCCCCCGCGGGGGAAACTTCACCCCTCCACTTT | CASRPPAGETSPLHF
NA | NA | TRBJ2-7 | TRBV13 | TGTGCCAGCAGCTTGGACAGAACCTACGAGCAGTACTTC | CASSLDRTYEQYF
NA | NA | TRBJ1-3 | TRBV11-2 | TGTGCCAGCAGCTTATCACAGGACAGCTCTGGAAACACCATATATTTT | CASSLSQDSSGNTIYF
once | TRBD2 | TRBJ2-2 | TRBV7-7 | TGTGCCAGTAGCGGGGGGGGATACTCGAACACCGGGGAGCTGTTTTTT | CASSGGGYSNTGELFF
NA | TRBD1 | TRBJ1-2 | TRBV19 | TGTGCCAGCCGGGACAGGATCTCCTATGGCTACACCTTC | CASRDRISYGYTF
NA | NA | TRBJ1-3 | TRBV4-2 | TGTGCCAGCAGCCAAGCGTCCGACAGCTCTGGAAACACCATATATTTT | CASSQASDSSGNTIYF
NA | NA | TRBJ2-5 | TRBV14 | TGTGCCAGCAGCCACCTGGGGGGTAAAGAGACCCAGTACTTC | CASSHLGGKETQYF
NA | TRBD1 | TRBJ1-5 | TRBV28 | TGTGCCAGCAGTTCAGGGGACAGGGTACAACAGCCCCAGCATTTT | CASSSGDRVQQPQHF
NA | NA | TRBJ2-4 | TRBV3-1/TRBV3-2 | TGTGCCAGCAGCCAAGATCGGGGTAGAGCCGTCTCCATTCAGTACTTC | CASSQDRGRAVSIQYF
once | TRBD2 | TRBJ2-3 | TRBV11-2 | TGTGCCAGCAGCAGAGGACTAGCTATGTCAGATACGCAGTATTTT | CASSRGLAMSDTQYF